This TCR beta chain was identified in a study of control samples from healthy donors and cancer patients. Data came from immunoSEQ multiplex PCR; TCRdb stores just in-frame clones and leaves some out. The repertoire holds 100,000 or so clones, with 92% as singletons. Trimming pared 10 bases from V and 7 bases from J, leaving 14 bases between. The CDR3 is 13 amino acids. Germline CDR1 is SGHTA and CDR2 is FQGTGA. The receptor was isolated from a woman younger than 35 in good health. This chain links TRBV7-3 with TRBJ1-6; D is uncertain. Sequenced material: blood. The CDR3 DNA sequence: TGTGCCACCGCAAAGGTCGCAAATTCACCCCTCCACTTT. Protein product: CATAKVANSPLHF. The variable domain in full, with the rest retrieved from reference TRBV7-3 and TRBJ1-6, is GAGVSQTPSNKVTEKGKYVELRCDPISGHTALYWYRQSLGQGPEFLIYFQGTGAADDSGLPNDRFFAVRPEGSVSTLKIQRTERGDSAVYLCATAKVANSPLHFGNGTRLTVT.